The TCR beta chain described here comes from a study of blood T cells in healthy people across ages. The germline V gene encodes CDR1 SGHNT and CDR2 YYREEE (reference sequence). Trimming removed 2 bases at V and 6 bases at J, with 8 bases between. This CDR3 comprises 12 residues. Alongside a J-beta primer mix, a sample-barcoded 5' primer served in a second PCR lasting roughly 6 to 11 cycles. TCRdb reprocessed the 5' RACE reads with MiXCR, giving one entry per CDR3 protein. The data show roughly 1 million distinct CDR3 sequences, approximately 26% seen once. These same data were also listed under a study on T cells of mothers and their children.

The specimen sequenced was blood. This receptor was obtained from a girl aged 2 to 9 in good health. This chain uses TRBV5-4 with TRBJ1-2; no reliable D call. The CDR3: CASSFGTNGYTF. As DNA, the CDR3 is TGTGCCAGCAGCTTCGGAACTAATGGCTACACCTTC.